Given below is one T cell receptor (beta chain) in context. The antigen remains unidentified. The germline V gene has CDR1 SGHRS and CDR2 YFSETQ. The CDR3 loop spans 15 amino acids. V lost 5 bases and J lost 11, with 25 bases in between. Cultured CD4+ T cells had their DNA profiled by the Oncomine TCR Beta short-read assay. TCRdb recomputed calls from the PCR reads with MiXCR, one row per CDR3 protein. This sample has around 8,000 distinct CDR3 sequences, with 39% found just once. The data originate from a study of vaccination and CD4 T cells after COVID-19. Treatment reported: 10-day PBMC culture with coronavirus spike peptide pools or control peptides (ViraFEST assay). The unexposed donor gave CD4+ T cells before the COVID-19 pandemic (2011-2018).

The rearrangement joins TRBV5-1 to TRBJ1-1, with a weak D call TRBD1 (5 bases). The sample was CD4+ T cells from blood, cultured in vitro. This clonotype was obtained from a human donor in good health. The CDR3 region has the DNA TGCGCCAGCAGACTGGCAGGGTTTAATCATCGTGCGGCTTTCTTT. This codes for CASRLAGFNHRAAFF.